The T cell receptor beta chain under discussion was sequenced for a study of T cells in narcolepsy. For the study at large: Healthy controls were enrolled alongside patients with narcolepsy type 1 or type 2.

Assay used: immunoSEQ multiplex PCR; TCRdb lists only in-frame clones, some missing. Among around 32,000 clones listed, more than 75% were seen once. Study-level findings and limits: Reportedly, autoreactive clonotypes were serially detected in patients' blood but not controls'. Comparing one patient's CSF and blood CD4+ clonotypes highlighted HCRT- and TRIB2-specific autoreactive clonotypes.

There are 15 residues in the CDR3. The V gene's germline CDR1 is SGHRS and CDR2 YFSETQ. V was cut by 4 bases and J by 0 bases, with 13 bases left in between. A remark on this clone: Its matching antigen is unknown.

What was sequenced was CD45RA- memory CD4+ T cells from PBMCs. The chain employs TRBV5-1 and TRBJ1-1, with D hard to call. This TCR was recovered from a human donor with narcolepsy. The CDR3 DNA reads TGCGCCAGCAGCGAAGGAAATAGTATGAACACTGAAGCTTTCTTT. This translates into CASSEGNSMNTEAFF.